A single sample gave rise to the 26 T cell receptor beta chains below, sequenced in a study of T cell responses to AZD1222 COVID-19 vaccine. The data were produced by immunoSEQ multiplex PCR, yet TCRdb's version contains in-frame clones alone and is incomplete. Here the sample spans more than 100,000 clones, about 85% being singletons. Source: peripheral blood, taken on day 0 of AZD1222 vaccination. These receptors came from an adult in good health.

The J gene is TRBJ2-1, the V gene TRBV19; D ambiguous. CDR1 LNHDA and CDR2 SQIVND come from the germline V gene (reference sequence). This CDR3 spans 10 amino acids. The CDR3 DNA reads TGTGCGCAACCTCCGAGAGCGCAGTTCTTC. Its protein is CAQPPRAQFF.

This clone was observed a single time. The rearrangement joins TRBV2 to TRBJ1-5; perhaps TRBD1 as D (5 bases). Looked up from germline, CDR1 is SNHLY and CDR2 is FYNNEI. V lost 3 bases to trimming and J lost 1 base, with 7 bases between them. The CDR3 consists of 14 residues. CDR3 nucleotides: TGTGCCAGCAGTGATAAGGGGAGCAATCAGCCCCAGCATTTT. It encodes CASSDKGSNQPQHF.

V gene TRBV28 combines with J gene TRBJ2-1, with D possibly TRBD2 on 5 matching bases. Trimming removed 6 bases from V and 10 bases from J, with 19 bases in between. Germline values: CDR1 MDHEN, CDR2 SYDVKM. The length of the CDR3 is 14 residues. CDR3 sequence: CASSSIGGSAEQFF. CDR3 coding DNA: TGTGCCAGCAGCTCCATTGGCGGTAGCGCCGAGCAGTTCTTC.

The chain employs TRBV7-8 and TRBJ1-1; tentatively, D is TRBD1 (5 bases). The germline V gene encodes CDR1 SGHVS and CDR2 FQNEAQ. V lost 3 bases and J 1 base, leaving 15 bases between the germline ends. CDR3 length: 16 residues. The CDR3 loop is CASSFPQGSGNTEAFF. CDR3 nucleotides: TGTGCCAGCAGCTTTCCCCAGGGCTCGGGGAACACTGAAGCTTTCTTT. Combining the CDR3 with reference TRBV7-8 and TRBJ1-1 gives the whole variable domain GAGVSQSPRYKVAKRGQDVALRCDPISGHVSLFWYQQALGQGPEFLTYFQNEAQLDKSGLPSDRFFAERPEGSVSTLKIQRTQQEDSAVYLCASSFPQGSGNTEAFFGQGTRLTVV.

The V and J genes are TRBV27 and TRBJ2-1; 14 bases are shared with TRBD2. This CDR3 is 18 amino acids long. With 4 bases clipped from V and 6 bases from J, the junction kept 11 bases outside the gene matches. Germline assignment: CDR1 MNHEY and CDR2 SMNVEV (reference sequence). The CDR3 DNA sequence: TGTGCCAGCAGTTCCATGACTAGCGGGGGGGCCACGGGCAATGAGCAGTTCTTC. This encodes CASSSMTSGGATGNEQFF.

V and J are TRBV7-9 and TRBJ1-4; 8 bases align to TRBD1. From germline, CDR1 is SEHNR and CDR2 FQNEAQ (reference sequence). J was trimmed by 12 bases and V by 6 bases; bases with no gene match: 9. This CDR3 is 13 amino acids long. CDR3 protein: CASRGWPTGELFF. CDR3 DNA sequence: TGTGCCAGCAGGGGTTGGCCGACAGGGGAACTGTTTTTT.

CDR3 DNA: TGTGCCAGTAGCAGACAGGAACGGGCGAACACTGAAGCTTTCTTT. Translating it yields CASSRQERANTEAFF. The V gene is TRBV19, the J gene TRBJ1-1; TRBD1 might be the D (6 bases). Looked up from germline, CDR1 is LNHDA and CDR2 is SQIVND (reference sequence). V was pared by 6 bases and J by 1 base, with 15 bases between. The CDR3 runs to 15 residues.

The CDR3, as DNA: TGTGCCAGTTGGGGTAGCTATGGCTACACCTTC. Protein product: CASWGSYGYTF. This sequence joins TRBV19 and TRBJ1-2; D call uncertain. V gave up 8 bases and J gave up 4 bases, with 8 bases separating them. The CDR3 has 11 amino acids. The germline gives CDR1 LNHDA, CDR2 SQIVND (reference sequence).

The CDR3 DNA follows: TGCAGCGTTCAACAGGGTCTGAGGCGAGAGACCCAGTACTTC. It yields the protein CSVQQGLRRETQYF. This chain connects TRBV29-1 to TRBJ2-5, with D possibly being TRBD1 (6 bases). Trimming took 5 bases from V and 4 from J, leaving 17 bases between them. Per germline, CDR1 SQVTM and CDR2 ANQGSEA. CDR3 length: 14 residues. Full variable domain (outside the CDR3, taken from reference TRBV29-1 and TRBJ2-5): SAVISQKPSRDICQRGTSLTIQCQVDSQVTMMFWYRQQPGQSLTLIATANQGSEATYESGFVIDKFPISRPNLTFSTLTVSNMSPEDSSIYLCSVQQGLRRETQYFGPGTRLLVL.

The sample holds a few counts of this clone. The rearrangement links TRBV21-1 to TRBJ2-6; the table's D call, TRBD2, has no DNA check behind it. TRBV21-1 is recorded as a pseudogene. This CDR3 spans 18 amino acids. DNA for the CDR3: TGTGCCAGCAGCAAAATCGAGGGTTCCAGCTCTGGGGCCAACGTCCTGACTTTC. This gives the protein CASSKIEGSSSGANVLTF.

V and J are TRBV14 and TRBJ2-5, with D uncertain. The V gene's germline CDR1 is SGHDN and CDR2 FVKESK. Between the trimmed V and J ends, which lost 6 bases and 2 bases, there was a span of 10 bases. The CDR3 is 13 amino acids. This CDR3 is CASRNLTQETQYF. In DNA, the CDR3 is TGTGCCAGCAGGAACTTGACACAAGAGACCCAGTACTTC.

This chain links TRBV12-3 or TRBV12-4 with TRBJ1-1; D is ambiguous. The CDR3 extends over 12 amino acids. Trimming left V 5 bases short and J 8 bases short, with 12 bases between. The CDR3 region is CASSSNPTEAFF. CDR3 nucleotides: TGTGCCAGCAGTAGCAACCCAACGGAAGCTTTCTTT.

The chain uses TRBV6-5 and TRBJ2-3, with 10 bases identical to TRBD2. Unmatched junction bases numbered 7, after V lost 7 bases and J lost 6 bases. CDR1 is MNHEY, CDR2 SVGAGI, per germline. The CDR3 has 14 residues. For the CDR3, the DNA is TGTGCCAGCACAGCCAAGCGGGGGGGTGATACGCAGTATTTT. Translated: CASTAKRGGDTQYF.

This clone has a single count. V gene TRBV2 combines with J gene TRBJ1-5; D gene uncertain. Trimming took off 7 bases at V and 3 bases at J, with 13 bases between the two ends. Per germline, CDR1 SNHLY and CDR2 FYNNEI. The CDR3 extends over 14 amino acids. The CDR3 protein is CASTSRDTNQPQHF. For the CDR3, the DNA is TGTGCCAGCACGTCTCGAGATACCAATCAGCCCCAGCATTTT.

On this clone itself: Other DNA sequences in the sample encode the same CDR3. The rearrangement uses TRBV28 and TRBJ1-5; D remains unclear. V shed 3 bases and J shed 2 bases, with 2 bases lying between them. The CDR3 sequence is 12 residues long. Germline assignment: CDR1 MDHEN and CDR2 SYDVKM. The CDR3 bases are TGTGCCAGCAGTTTTGGCAATCAGCCCCAGCATTTT. Its translation is CASSFGNQPQHF.

J is TRBJ1-2 and V is TRBV6-1; D uncertain. The CDR3 totals 14 residues. The germline V and J ends were trimmed by 1 base and 4 bases, with 10 bases remaining between them. CDR1 MNHNS and CDR2 SASEGT come from the germline V gene. The CDR3 reads CASSEVGAFYGYTF. The DNA for the CDR3 is TGTGCCAGCAGTGAAGTGGGCGCCTTCTATGGCTACACCTTC.

The rearrangement uses TRBV28 and TRBJ1-4, with 8 bases aligning to TRBD1. The CDR3 is made up of 15 amino acids. Looked up from germline, CDR1 is MDHEN and CDR2 is SYDVKM. Trimming cost V 5 bases and J 8 bases; bases outside gene matches: 10. CDR3 protein: CASSLPRGQGEKLFF. The CDR3 DNA follows: TGTGCCAGCAGTCTCCCCAGGGGGCAGGGGGAAAAACTGTTTTTT.

The chain combines TRBV6-5 with TRBJ2-7, with 8 nucleotides matching TRBD1. The germline gives CDR1 MNHEY, CDR2 SVGAGI. The CDR3 extends over 15 amino acids. V lost 6 bases, J lost 3 bases, and 10 bases stayed unmatched. CDR3 nucleotides: TGTGCCAGCAGGGACCTACAGGGGGGACTCTACGAGCAGTACTTC. Its translation is CASRDLQGGLYEQYF.

The CDR3 spells CASSLGNGRPKLDEQFF. CDR3 DNA sequence: TGTGCCAGCAGCTTAGGCAATGGCAGGCCTAAGTTAGATGAGCAGTTCTTC. V usage is TRBV11-3 and J usage is TRBJ2-1; D call uncertain. CDR1 and CDR2 (germline): SGHNT, YENEEA. Between the trimmed V and J ends, which lost 1 base and 8 bases, there was a span of 21 bases. The CDR3 is made up of 17 amino acids.

The chain couples TRBV29-1 to TRBJ1-5, with D unclear. CDR1 is SQVTM and CDR2 is ANQGSEA in the germline V gene. The CDR3 is 13 residues long. The V end was cut by 5 bases, the J end by 0 bases, with 8 bases between. In nucleotides, the CDR3 is TGCAGCGTTAGACTTGATAGCAATCAGCCCCAGCATTTT. Translating it yields CSVRLDSNQPQHF.

The chain joins TRBV6-5 to TRBJ2-3, with 9 bases that match TRBD1. The CDR3 extends over 15 amino acids. Trimming at V came to 9 bases and at J to 1 base, leaving 8 bases not matched to a gene. Germline V CDR1 and CDR2: MNHEY, SVGAGI. Here the CDR3 reads CASRLRDRGTDTQYF. The CDR3 nucleotides are TGTGCCAGTAGACTTCGGGACAGGGGCACAGATACGCAGTATTTT.

The rearrangement joins TRBV19 to TRBJ2-6; D not resolved. Germline assignment: CDR1 LNHDA and CDR2 SQIVND (reference sequence). This CDR3 comprises 15 residues. V gave up 3 bases and J gave up 1 base, with 7 bases separating them. CDR3 sequence reads: CASSMGRSGANVLTF. The CDR3 DNA sequence: TGTGCCAGTAGTATGGGAAGGTCTGGGGCCAACGTCCTGACTTTC.

V gene TRBV5-4 combines with J gene TRBJ1-1; no firm D call. V lost 1 base to trimming and J lost 8 bases, with 6 bases between them. The CDR3 extends over 11 amino acids. Germline V gives CDR1 SGHNT, CDR2 YYREEE (reference sequence). CDR3 DNA sequence: TGTGCCAGCAGCTTGCTGGGAGAAGCTTTCTTT. It is translated as CASSLLGEAFF.

The rearrangement uses TRBV6-5 and TRBJ1-1, with D perhaps TRBD1 (6 bases). The CDR3 runs to 15 residues. Germline V gene data show CDR1 as MNHEY and CDR2 as SVGAGI. The V and J ends lost 7 bases and 0 bases respectively, with 15 bases between them. The CDR3 nucleotides are TGTGCCAGCAAACCAAGGGGGGGCATGAACACTGAAGCTTTCTTT. Residues: CASKPRGGMNTEAFF.

The V gene is TRBV25-1, the J gene TRBJ2-1; 9 bases are shared with TRBD2. Germline V gives CDR1 MGHDK, CDR2 SYGVNS. The V and J ends lost 7 bases and 2 bases, in that order; junction bases with no gene match: 6. The CDR3 loop spans 15 amino acids. CDR3 bases: TGTGCCAGCACCAAAGCGGGGGGCACCTACAATGAGCAGTTCTTC. It is translated as CASTKAGGTYNEQFF.

The V gene is TRBV19, the J gene TRBJ2-5, with D perhaps matching TRBD1 (6 bases). The V gene lost 2 bases and the J gene lost 5 bases, with 12 bases spanning the gap. This CDR3 is 14 amino acids long. Germline lookup yields CDR1 LNHDA and CDR2 SQIVND (reference sequence). The CDR3 region has the DNA TGTGCCAGTAGTATACAGGGGAAAAGTGAGACCCAGTACTTC. Residues: CASSIQGKSETQYF.